The source of this TCR beta chain is a study of vaccination and CD4 T cells after COVID-19. Study-level findings and limits: A median of approximately 90% of reactive clones, in convalescent patients, became evident only post-vaccination.

V was pared by 0 bases and J by 4 bases, with 20 bases between. This CDR3 is built from 18 residues. The germline V gene encodes CDR1 MNHEY and CDR2 SMNVEV (reference sequence). As for time point: late sampling 161 to 241 days after vaccination in a few convalescent patients. A note on this clonotype: Antigen: not known.

TCRdb recomputed calls from the PCR reads with MiXCR, one row per CDR3 protein. Here the sample spans some 29,000 distinct CDR3 sequences, roughly 45% being singletons. The input for sequencing was CD4+ T cells from blood, taken about 7 months after SARS-CoV-2 vaccination. The chain uses TRBV27 and TRBJ2-3; D gene unclear. The TCR comes from a human donor who had recovered from COVID-19. CDR3 nucleotides: TGTGCCAGCAGTTTATCAGGGAACTGGCGTGGTGGACCAGATACGCAGTATTTT. It encodes CASSLSGNWRGGPDTQYF.